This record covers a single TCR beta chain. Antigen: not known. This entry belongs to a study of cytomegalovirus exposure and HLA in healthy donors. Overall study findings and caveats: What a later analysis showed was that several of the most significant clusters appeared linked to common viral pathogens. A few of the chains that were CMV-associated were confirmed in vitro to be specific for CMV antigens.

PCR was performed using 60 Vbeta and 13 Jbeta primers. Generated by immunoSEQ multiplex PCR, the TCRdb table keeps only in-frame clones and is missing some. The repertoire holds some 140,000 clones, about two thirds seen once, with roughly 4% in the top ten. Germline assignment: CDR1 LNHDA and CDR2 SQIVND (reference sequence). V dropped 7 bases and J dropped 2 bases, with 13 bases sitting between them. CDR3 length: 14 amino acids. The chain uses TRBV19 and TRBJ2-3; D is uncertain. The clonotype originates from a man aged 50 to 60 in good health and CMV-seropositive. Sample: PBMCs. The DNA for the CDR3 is TGTGCCAGTAAGGAGAGTGGCAACACAGATACGCAGTATTTT. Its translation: CASKESGNTDTQYF.